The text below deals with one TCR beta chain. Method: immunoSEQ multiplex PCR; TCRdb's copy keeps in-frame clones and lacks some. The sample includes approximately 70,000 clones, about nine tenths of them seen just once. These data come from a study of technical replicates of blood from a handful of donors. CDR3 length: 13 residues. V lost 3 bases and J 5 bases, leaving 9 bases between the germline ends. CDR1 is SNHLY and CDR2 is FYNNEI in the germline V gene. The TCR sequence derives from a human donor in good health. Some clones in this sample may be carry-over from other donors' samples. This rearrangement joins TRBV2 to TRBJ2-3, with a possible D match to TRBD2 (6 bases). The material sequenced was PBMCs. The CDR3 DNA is TGTGCCAGCAGTGACCGGGGAGGAGATACGCAGTATTTT. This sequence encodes CASSDRGGDTQYF.